The clone carrying this TCR beta chain was counted between two and nine times. Its antigen is unidentified. Sequenced material consisted of expressed TCRB transcripts (all of the isolated RNA was reverse transcribed). Some clones are missing from TCRdb's copy, which holds only in-frame ones; the method was immunoSEQ multiplex PCR. The data show about 390,000 clones, with 9.5% to 10% seen just once and roughly 0.6% held by the top ten. The V gene lost 0 bases and the J gene lost 8 bases, with 12 bases spanning the gap. This CDR3 region has 14 residues. Germline CDR1 reads SGHRS; CDR2 reads YFSETQ. These data come from a study of beta chain features in type 1 diabetes. At the level of the study: Healthy donors resembled patients in age, gender and cell yields. Study-level results: cDNA sequencing could over-represent cells with high TCR expression. In the patient group, naive, central memory and Treg TCRB repertoires seemed more alike than in the healthy donor group. Shorter TCRB CDR3s, moderately but significantly so, were found in Type 1 diabetes patients in all four CD4+ subsets.

Averaging about 0.12 L, one heparinised blood draw came from each individual donor. The sequence derives from a man younger than 40 with type 1 diabetes. Sequencing was performed on central memory CD4+ T cells from blood. J is TRBJ2-1 and V is TRBV5-1; D is unclear. In DNA, the CDR3 is TGCGCCAGCAGCTTGGCAGGTGGGTCGGATGAGCAGTTCTTC. Amino acids: CASSLAGGSDEQFF.